This is a list of T cell receptor beta chains from one sample in a study of CD8+ T cells in alopecia areata. The repertoire was sequenced with immunoSEQ multiplex PCR; TCRdb's copy has only in-frame clones and lacks some. The repertoire consists of 200,000 or so clones, with 58% occurring once and the leading ten covering under 7%. The specimen comprised CD4+ T cells sorted from blood, sampled at week 24, from a patient treated with tofacitinib. Receptors originate from a human donor with alopecia areata. Both conserved end residues are part of each CDR3. Fields, in order: V gene, clone size, D gene, J gene, CDR3 DNA, CDR3 protein. The D gene is left open where the match is weak. Only some rows state a clone size, as once, few, many or a class for expanded clones.

TRBV15,-,TRBD2,TRBJ2-5,TGTGCCACCAGCAGAAATCCGGGAGGGGGAGAGACCCAGTACTTC,CATSRNPGGGETQYF
TRBV6-6,-,TRBD2,TRBJ2-5,TGTGCCAGCAGCTTACTAGCGGGAGGGTACGAGACCCAGTACTTC,CASSLLAGGYETQYF
TRBV5-6,-,-,TRBJ1-5,TGTGCCAGCAGCCAAATGGGTAATCAGCCCCAGCATTTT,CASSQMGNQPQHF
TRBV5-1,-,-,TRBJ2-1,TGCGCCAGCAGCTTACGTGAGAACAATGAGCAGTTCTTC,CASSLRENNEQFF
TRBV5-6,few,TRBD1,TRBJ1-1,TGTGCCAGCAGCTTATACAGGGGTGGCACTGAAGCTTTCTTT,CASSLYRGGTEAFF
TRBV7-3,-,TRBD1,TRBJ1-2,TGTGCCAGCAGCCCAGGAGACAAGACAGGGGGCGCATGCTACACCTTC,CASSPGDKTGGACYTF
TRBV7-2,-,-,TRBJ1-1,TGTGCCAGCAGCTTAGAGGGGACTGTCACTGAAGCTTTCTTT,CASSLEGTVTEAFF
TRBV4-2,-,TRBD1,TRBJ2-6,TGTGCCAGCAGCCCACAGGGGGAGGTCGTCCTGACTTTC,CASSPQGEVVLTF
TRBV5-1,-,TRBD2,TRBJ2-1,TGCGCCAGCAGCCCAGCGGGGGGGCCGAACAATGAGCAGTTCTTC,CASSPAGGPNNEQFF
TRBV14,few,-,TRBJ2-3,TGTGCCAGCAGCCACCCCCCCGGGGGGCCCAACACAGATACGCAGTATTTT,CASSHPPGGPNTDTQYF
TRBV2,-,-,TRBJ1-1,TGTGCCAGCATTGGGGAAAGGAACACTGAAGCTTTCTTT,CASIGERNTEAFF
TRBV30,-,-,TRBJ2-5,TGTGCCGCCTCCCCAGGAGGGGGAGAGACCCAGTACTTC,CAASPGGGETQYF
TRBV30,-,-,TRBJ2-2,TGTGCCTGGAGATCTGAGGGAGCGAACACCGGGGAGCTGTTTTTT,CAWRSEGANTGELFF
TRBV29-1,few,TRBD1,TRBJ1-4,TGCAGCGTCAACAGGGGAGGTGAAAAACTGTTTTTT,CSVNRGGEKLFF
TRBV7-3,-,-,TRBJ1-6,TGTGCCAGCAGCTTCAACTATGATTCACCCCTCCACTTT,CASSFNYDSPLHF
TRBV30,-,-,TRBJ2-1,TGTGCCTGGAGTCAGAATTTCCAACCACCCCCCAATGAGCAGTTCTTC,CAWSQNFQPPPNEQFF
TRBV5-1,-,-,TRBJ1-1,TGCGCCAGCAGCCTACGAAAGATGGACAGTTTGAACACTGAAGCTTTCTTT,CASSLRKMDSLNTEAFF
TRBV30,few,-,TRBJ2-1,TGTGCCTGGAGCTTCTCCTACAATGAGCAGTTCTTC,CAWSFSYNEQFF
TRBV13,-,-,TRBJ1-1,TGTGCCAGCAGCTATGACGTGTTGAACACTGAAGCTTTCTTT,CASSYDVLNTEAFF
TRBV9,-,-,TRBJ2-1,TGTGCCAGCAGCGTAGACTCCCACTGGGCCAATGAGCAGTTCTTC,CASSVDSHWANEQFF
TRBV2,-,-,TRBJ2-7,TGTGCCAGCAGTGAACGGGGGAGGCAGCAGTACTTC,CASSERGRQQYF
TRBV5-1,few,TRBD1,TRBJ2-7,TGCGCCAGCAGCTCGGGGGACAGGGAGTGGGAGCAGTACTTC,CASSSGDREWEQYF
TRBV27,-,-,TRBJ2-3,TGTGCCAGCAGTTTTTTTGGCAGGGTAGATGCAGATACGCAGTATTTT,CASSFFGRVDADTQYF
TRBV4-3,few,-,TRBJ2-3,TGCGCCAGCAGCCAAGCCGGGACAACTCAAGATACGCAGTATTTT,CASSQAGTTQDTQYF
TRBV5-4,-,TRBD2,TRBJ2-5,TGTGCCAGCAGCACGAGGGGACTAGCGGGGGAGACCCAGTACTTC,CASSTRGLAGETQYF
TRBV6-1,-,TRBD1,TRBJ1-5,TGTGCCAGCAGGGGACAGTTGAATCAGCCCCAGCATTTT,CASRGQLNQPQHF
TRBV9,few,TRBD2,TRBJ2-5,TGTGCCAGCAGCGGGGGGGGCCAAGAGACCCAGTACTTC,CASSGGGQETQYF
TRBV5-8,-,-,TRBJ1-1,TGTGCCAGCAGCTTGGTTCCAATGAACACTGAAGCTTTCTTT,CASSLVPMNTEAFF
TRBV29-1,-,-,TRBJ2-6,TGCAGCGTTGGCAGTTCATTCTCTGGGGCCAACGTCCTGACTTTC,CSVGSSFSGANVLTF
TRBV10-3,few,TRBD1,TRBJ2-7,TGTGCCATCAGCCGACAGGGGGGGAATACCTACGAGCAGTACTTC,CAISRQGGNTYEQYF
TRBV27,-,TRBD1,TRBJ1-1,TGTGCCAGCAGTTTATGGGGTTTGGACAGGGTAGTGAGGAACACTGAAGCTTTCTTT,CASSLWGLDRVVRNTEAFF
TRBV7-2,few,-,TRBJ2-1,TGTGCCAGCAGCGTCTACAATGAGCAGTTCTTC,CASSVYNEQFF
TRBV9,-,-,TRBJ2-2,TGTGCCAGCAGCGTAGCCTCACTAGTTGGCGGGGAGCTGTTTTTT,CASSVASLVGGELFF
TRBV30,-,-,TRBJ2-5,TGTGCCTGGAGTGTAGGAGCGGGTAACCAAGAGACCCAGTACTTC,CAWSVGAGNQETQYF
TRBV7-8,-,TRBD1,TRBJ2-5,TGTGCCAGCAGCTTATTCGCCGGGACAGCCACCGAGGCCCAGTACTTC,CASSLFAGTATEAQYF
TRBV4-2,few,-,TRBJ1-2,TGTGCCAGCAGTCACGGGGGGGGTGACTATGGCTACACCTTC,CASSHGGGDYGYTF
TRBV23-1,-,-,TRBJ1-2,TGCGCCAGCAAGCGGTTTGGTGGCTACACCTTC,CASKRFGGYTF
TRBV4-2,-,TRBD2,TRBJ2-3,TGTGCCAGCAGCCAAGAGGTCGCAGCGGGGGGGCCTTATACGCAGTATTTT,CASSQEVAAGGPYTQYF
TRBV4-2,-,-,TRBJ2-3,TGTGCCAGCAGCCAAGGACAGAAGGAAGATACGCAGTATTTT,CASSQGQKEDTQYF
TRBV5-1,-,TRBD2,TRBJ2-7,TGCGCCAGCAGCATCACTAGCGGTACCTACGAGCAGTACTTC,CASSITSGTYEQYF
TRBV15,-,-,TRBJ2-7,TGTGCCACCAGCAGAGGCGGGACACCCCGATTCCCCCACGAGCAGTACTTC,CATSRGGTPRFPHEQYF